This T cell receptor (beta chain) was identified during a study of T cells in Graves' hyperthyroidism and ophthalmopathy. Study as a whole: Specimen type is peripheral blood, collected at initial diagnosis prior to any treatment. Points from the study as a whole: The model foresaw ophthalmopathy a median roughly 6 months prior to onset. Clonotypes that were expanded in thyroid above 0.001 mostly appeared in blood too.

Germline assignment: CDR1 SGHRS and CDR2 YFSETQ. V was clipped by 4 bases and J by 2 bases, with 19 bases between them. The CDR3 spans 17 residues. Amplified regions were TCR beta CDR3 sequences from RNA transcripts. The study used the HTBI primer set for a first-round RT-PCR of the TCR CDR3. TCRdb fed the multiplex PCR reads into MiXCR, producing one record per CDR3 protein. The table records over 250,000 distinct CDR3 sequences, less than 30% of them present only once. Researchers barred patients who had uncontrolled infection, other autoimmune disease, pregnancy or lactation. This clonotype has ten or more counts. Its antigen is unknown.

The chain is built from TRBV5-1 and TRBJ1-3; D remains unclear. Input material: blood. The TCR sequence derives from a man aged 40-49 years with Graves' hyperthyroidism that later progressed to Graves' ophthalmopathy. The CDR3 region is CASSPRGFSNPGNTIYF. CDR3 DNA: TGCGCCAGCAGCCCCCGAGGTTTCTCGAATCCTGGAAACACCATATATTTT.